This entry lists 21 T cell receptor beta chains sequenced from one sample in a study of blood T cell repertoires in COVID-19 (dated by TCRdb to the early 2020s). Library construction relied on the immunoSEQ multiplex PCR assay. TCRdb provides this immuneACCESS table in a form limited to in-frame rearrangements. Some clones are lacking; in checked studies, under half of them reflect an unresolved V gene, and why the rest are absent is not known. This sample lists 50,000 to 60,000 clones; 88% were detected once. Around 8% of the sample is taken by the ten largest. The specimen was peripheral blood. These receptor sequences come from a man aged 55 to 69 with active COVID-19.

Only one count was recorded for this clone. The chain joins TRBV10-1 to TRBJ1-1; 7 bases map to TRBD1. In germline, CDR1 is WNHNN, CDR2 SYGVQD (reference sequence). After removal of 5 bases from V and 0 bases from J, the junction contained 6 bases not matched to a gene. CDR3 length: 15 amino acids. CDR3 in amino acids: CASSPQGGLNTEAFF. CDR3 nucleotide sequence: TGCGCCAGCAGTCCCCAAGGGGGCTTGAACACTGAAGCTTTCTTT.

This clone was picked up one time. The J gene is TRBJ2-3, the V gene TRBV6-4; TRBD2 aligns across 7 bases. The CDR3 is 16 amino acids. With V trimmed by 1 base and J by 6 bases, 10 bases remained unmatched. Germline assignment: CDR1 MRHNA and CDR2 SNTAGT. Here the CDR3 DNA reads TGTGCCAGCAGTGACTGGCGGGAGTGTGTATTGGATACGCAGTATTTT. Translating gives CASSDWRECVLDTQYF.

The chain recombines TRBV18 with TRBJ2-7; D might be TRBD1 (7 bases). V was trimmed by 3 bases and J by 2 bases, leaving 14 bases between them. This CDR3 comprises 15 residues. Germline lookup yields CDR1 KGHSH and CDR2 LQKENI. CDR3 residues: CASSPFQGEAYEQYF. The CDR3 DNA follows: TGTGCCAGCTCACCGTTCCAGGGGGAGGCCTACGAGCAGTACTTC.

V is TRBV4-2 and J is TRBJ2-2; 13 nucleotides align to TRBD2. The CDR3 runs to 16 residues. Trimming took 4 bases from V and 7 from J; bases not matched to a gene: 6. Looked up from germline, CDR1 is LGHNA and CDR2 is YNFKEQ. The chain's CDR3 is CASSLTSGRDVGELFF. CDR3 nucleotide sequence: TGTGCCAGCAGCCTTACTAGCGGGAGGGATGTCGGGGAGCTGTTTTTT.

The chain employs TRBV3-1 (or the pseudogene TRBV3-2) and TRBJ1-1; D is perhaps TRBD1 (6 bases). Germline lookup yields CDR1 LGHDT and CDR2 YNNKEL (reference sequence). The CDR3 length is 13 residues. Trimming took 5 bases from V and 7 from J, leaving 14 bases between them. The CDR3 sequence: CASSARTVGEAFF. The CDR3 region has the DNA TGTGCCAGCAGCGCTCGGACAGTAGGTGAAGCTTTCTTT.

This clone was seen only once. CDR3 coding DNA: TGTGCCAGCAGTTCCCCGGGACAGGGCTCCTACGAGCAGTACTTC. Translation gives CASSSPGQGSYEQYF. The gene calls are TRBV6-5 and TRBJ2-7; 9 bases line up with TRBD1. The germline gives CDR1 MNHEY, CDR2 SVGAGI. V lost 4 bases, J lost 0 bases, and 4 bases stayed unmatched. This CDR3 has 15 residues.

The rearrangement links TRBV6-6 to TRBJ2-3; TRBD2 matches at 9 bases. V shed 5 bases, J shed 4 bases, and the junction held 7 bases outside the gene matches. In germline, CDR1 is MNHNY, CDR2 SVGAGI (reference sequence). This CDR3 spans 15 amino acids. The CDR3 DNA reads as TGTGCCAGCAGTGCAGCGGGAGGTGTGCCAGATACGCAGTATTTT. Protein: CASSAAGGVPDTQYF.

The V call is TRBV18, the J call TRBJ1-1; D not certain. V lost 2 bases and J lost 0, with 4 bases in between. The CDR3 consists of 13 residues. Germline values: CDR1 KGHSH, CDR2 LQKENI. CDR3 amino acids: CASSPGLNTEAFF. In nucleotides, the CDR3 is TGTGCCAGCTCACCAGGGCTGAACACTGAAGCTTTCTTT.

This clone was counted once. The rearrangement joins TRBV11-2 to TRBJ1-1, with TRBD1 identical over 7 bases. There are 13 residues in the CDR3. Germline CDR1 SGHAT, CDR2 FQNNGV. The trim removed 5 bases at V and 9 bases at J, leaving 9 bases unmatched. Here the CDR3 reads CASSRGTEKKAFF. CDR3 DNA sequence: TGTGCCAGCAGCCGGGGGACAGAGAAAAAAGCTTTCTTT.

The chain has TRBV27 and TRBJ2-1, with TRBD2 identical over 9 bases. CDR1 is MNHEY and CDR2 is SMNVEV in the germline V gene (reference sequence). The CDR3 consists of 15 residues. With 7 bases clipped from V and 6 bases from J, the junction kept 10 bases outside the gene matches. The CDR3 loop is CASTLGLAIGNEQFF. Here the CDR3 DNA reads TGTGCCAGCACTCTCGGACTAGCGATCGGCAATGAGCAGTTCTTC.

The rearrangement links TRBV5-1 to TRBJ2-1; TRBD1 aligns across 7 bases. The CDR3 contains 17 residues. CDR1 is SGHRS, CDR2 YFSETQ, per germline. J gave up 0 bases and V 4 bases, and 10 bases lay outside the gene matches. As DNA, the CDR3 is TGCGCCAGCAGCGCCGCTTCCGGGACAGACTCCTACAATGAGCAGTTCTTC. Amino acids: CASSAASGTDSYNEQFF.

The CDR3 loop is CASSFPVAGGIDTQYF. Written as DNA, the CDR3 is TGTGCCAGCAGCTTTCCCGTAGCGGGAGGAATAGATACGCAGTATTTT. The rearrangement uses TRBV7-2 and TRBJ2-3; 10 bases map to TRBD2. V dropped 3 bases and J dropped 5; count of bases not matched to a gene: 8. The CDR3 has 16 amino acids. Germline CDR1 is SGHTA and CDR2 is FQGNSA. Full variable domain (missing parts from reference TRBV7-2 and TRBJ2-3): GAGVSQSPSNKVTEKGKDVELRCDPISGHTALYWYRQSLGQGLEFLIYFQGNSAPDKSGLPSDRFSAERTGGSVSTLTIQRTQQEDSAVYLCASSFPVAGGIDTQYFGPGTRLTVL.

The chain couples TRBV7-2 to TRBJ2-7; the match to TRBD2 covers 7 bases. The germline CDR1 and CDR2 sequences are SGHTA and FQGNSA. The trim removed 0 bases at V and 0 bases at J, leaving 2 bases unmatched. There are 15 residues in the CDR3. CDR3 loop: CASSLARGSSYEQYF. The CDR3 DNA follows: TGTGCCAGCAGCTTAGCTCGCGGGAGCTCCTACGAGCAGTACTTC.

The rearrangement uses TRBV27 and TRBJ1-2; 10 bases fit TRBD1. The CDR3 length is 15 residues. Germline CDR1 and CDR2: MNHEY and SMNVEV (reference sequence). Losses at the gene ends were 0 bases for V and 8 bases for J; bases not matched to a gene: 6. The CDR3 bases are TGTGCCAGCAGTTTATCTAGACAGGGGGCGGGGGGCTACACCTTC. Protein: CASSLSRQGAGGYTF.

The CDR3 reads CASSLTGLASDTQYF. CDR3 coding DNA: TGTGCCAGCAGTTTAACGGGACTAGCGTCAGATACGCAGTATTTT. The chain has TRBV27 and TRBJ2-3, with 10 bases that match TRBD2. This CDR3 contains 15 residues. Germline V gene data show CDR1 as MNHEY and CDR2 as SMNVEV (reference sequence). The trim removed 2 bases at V and 4 bases at J, leaving 3 bases unmatched.

The chain employs TRBV5-1 and TRBJ2-5; 12 nucleotides match TRBD2. Germline V CDR1 and CDR2: SGHRS, YFSETQ. This CDR3 contains 14 residues. After removal of 5 bases from V and 5 bases from J, the junction contained 4 bases not matched to a gene. CDR3 sequence reads: CASRELAGGETQYF. In DNA, the CDR3 is TGCGCCAGCAGGGAACTAGCGGGAGGTGAGACCCAGTACTTC.

The rearrangement links TRBV7-9 to TRBJ1-1; 7 bases map to TRBD1. The CDR3 has 14 amino acids. From germline, CDR1 is SEHNR and CDR2 FQNEAQ (reference sequence). V dropped 5 bases and J dropped 5; count of bases not matched to a gene: 8. CDR3 protein: CASSARTGVTEAFF. Written as DNA, the CDR3 is TGTGCCAGCAGCGCCCGGACAGGAGTAACTGAAGCTTTCTTT. Looking up the rest from reference TRBV7-9 and TRBJ1-1 gives the full variable domain: DTGVSQNPRHKITKRGQNVTFRCDPISEHNRLYWYRQTLGQGPEFLTYFQNEAQLEKSRLLSDRFSAERPKGSFSTLEIQRTEQGDSAMYLCASSARTGVTEAFFGQGTRLTVV.

CDR3 amino acids: CASAYRGVSKNIQYF. The DNA of the CDR3 is TGTGCCAGCGCCTATCGGGGAGTGTCCAAAAACATTCAGTACTTC. This chain connects TRBV21-1 to TRBJ2-4; the table's TRBD2 call for D was not verified on the DNA. TRBV21-1 is classified as a pseudogene. The CDR3 has 15 residues.

This chain uses TRBV5-6 with TRBJ1-2, with TRBD1 identical over 7 bases. Germline V gives CDR1 SGHDT, CDR2 YYEEEE. V gave up 0 bases and J gave up 6 bases; unmatched junction bases: 11. The CDR3 covers 16 residues. CDR3 loop: CASSLVGGAMVDGYTF. The CDR3 DNA reads TGTGCCAGCAGCTTGGTAGGGGGCGCAATGGTCGATGGCTACACCTTC.

This chain connects TRBV7-3 to TRBJ2-3; TRBD2 matches at 8 bases. Losses at the gene ends were 5 bases for V and 4 bases for J; bases not matched to a gene: 11. The CDR3 sequence is 16 residues long. Germline-derived CDR1 and CDR2 are SGHTA and FQGTGA. The CDR3 coding sequence is TGTGCCAGCAGCACTGGACTAGCTTTCTCCTCAGATACGCAGTATTTT. Protein product: CASSTGLAFSSDTQYF.

This chain links TRBV3-1 (or the pseudogene TRBV3-2) with TRBJ2-6; TRBD1 agrees at 10 bases. Germline CDR1 is LGHDT and CDR2 is YNNKEL (reference sequence). The ends lost 1 base at V and 1 base at J; junction bases unmatched: 10. The CDR3 extends over 20 amino acids. The CDR3 nucleotides are TGTGCCAGCAGCCAAGGGACACCGGGACAGGGGTGGTCTGGGGCCAACGTCCTGACTTTC. It encodes CASSQGTPGQGWSGANVLTF.